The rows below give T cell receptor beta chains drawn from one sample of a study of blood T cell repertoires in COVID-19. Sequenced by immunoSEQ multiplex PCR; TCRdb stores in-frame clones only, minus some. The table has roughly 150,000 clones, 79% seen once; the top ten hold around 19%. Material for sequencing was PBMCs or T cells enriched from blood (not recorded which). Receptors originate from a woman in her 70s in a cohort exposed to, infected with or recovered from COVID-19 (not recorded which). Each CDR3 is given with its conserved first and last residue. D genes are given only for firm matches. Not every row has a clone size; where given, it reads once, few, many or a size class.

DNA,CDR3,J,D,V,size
TGTGCCAGCAGTTTAGGGGGAGGAACCTACAATGAGCAGTTCTTC,CASSLGGGTYNEQFF,TRBJ2-1,-,TRBV28,once
TGTGCCAGTAGTATCGGCAGGGGAGGGAATCAGCCCCAGCATTTT,CASSIGRGGNQPQHF,TRBJ1-5,-,TRBV19,-
TGTGCCAGCAGCCTAAGAGGAACTCTCCAGTTCCTTCGAAGCTCTGGGGCCAACGTCCTGACTTTC,CASSLRGTLQFLRSSGANVLTF,TRBJ2-6,-,TRBV4-2,-
TGTGCCAGCAGTCTGACGGGACAGCGAGATCAGCCCCAGCATTTT,CASSLTGQRDQPQHF,TRBJ1-5,TRBD1,TRBV28,few
TGTGCCAGCAGCTTGGACGGTTCTCCTAATCAGCCCCAGCATTTT,CASSLDGSPNQPQHF,TRBJ1-5,-,TRBV5-4,-
TGTGCCAGCAGCCTACAGGGGAATAATGAAAAACTGTTTTTT,CASSLQGNNEKLFF,TRBJ1-4,TRBD1,TRBV7-9,-
TGTGCCAGCAGTTTCAAAGCGGGAGACGAGCAGTACTTC,CASSFKAGDEQYF,TRBJ2-7,TRBD2,TRBV27,-
TGTGCCAGCAGCCGAGGAGCTTCAGGGGGCGCAGAGGGCGAGCAGTACTTC,CASSRGASGGAEGEQYF,TRBJ2-7,TRBD1,TRBV11-3,-
TGTGCCACCAGTGATTTGGGGACAGGTCTTAAGCGGTTCTTC,CATSDLGTGLKRFF,TRBJ2-1,TRBD1,TRBV24-1,-
TGTGCCAGCAGCCAAACCAGACAGGGTTGGAATGAGCAGTTCTTC,CASSQTRQGWNEQFF,TRBJ2-1,TRBD1,TRBV5-6,-
TGTGCCAGCGGGGGACAGGGATTTACCGGGGAGCTGTTTTTT,CASGGQGFTGELFF,TRBJ2-2,TRBD1,TRBV7-3,-
TGTGCCAGCTCACCACCGGCAGGCATGAACACTGAAGCTTTCTTT,CASSPPAGMNTEAFF,TRBJ1-1,-,TRBV18,-
TGTGCCAGTAGTACAGAGGGGGGACTAGCGGGAGGCAATGAGCAGTTCTTC,CASSTEGGLAGGNEQFF,TRBJ2-1,TRBD2,TRBV19,-
TGCGCCAGCAGTGGAACTAGCGGGAGAAACGAGCAGTACTTC,CASSGTSGRNEQYF,TRBJ2-7,TRBD2,TRBV10-1,-
TGTGCCAGCGCCGGGGGTGTCCCCCCCTACGAGCAGTACTTC,CASAGGVPPYEQYF,TRBJ2-7,-,TRBV25-1,-
TGCGCCAGCAGCCAACCGGGACAGGGGGTCAATGAGCAGTTCTTC,CASSQPGQGVNEQFF,TRBJ2-1,TRBD1,TRBV5-1,-